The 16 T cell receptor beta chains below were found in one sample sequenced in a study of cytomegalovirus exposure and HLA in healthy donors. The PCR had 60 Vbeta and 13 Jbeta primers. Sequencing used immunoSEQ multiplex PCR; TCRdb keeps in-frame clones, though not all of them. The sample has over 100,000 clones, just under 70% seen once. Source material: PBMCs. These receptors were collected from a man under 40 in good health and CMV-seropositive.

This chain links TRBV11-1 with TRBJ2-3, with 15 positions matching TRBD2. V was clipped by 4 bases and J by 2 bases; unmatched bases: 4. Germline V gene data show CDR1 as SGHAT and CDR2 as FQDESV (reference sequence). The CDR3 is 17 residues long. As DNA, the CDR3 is TGTGCCAGCAGCTACGGACTAGCGGGGGGGTCCACAGATACGCAGTATTTT. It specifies CASSYGLAGGSTDTQYF.

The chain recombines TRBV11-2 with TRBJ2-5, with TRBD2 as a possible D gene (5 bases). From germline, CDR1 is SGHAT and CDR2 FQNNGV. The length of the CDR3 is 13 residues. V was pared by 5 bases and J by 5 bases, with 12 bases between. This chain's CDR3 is CASSGLSGETQYF. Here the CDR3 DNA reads TGTGCCAGCAGCGGACTCTCGGGGGAGACCCAGTACTTC.

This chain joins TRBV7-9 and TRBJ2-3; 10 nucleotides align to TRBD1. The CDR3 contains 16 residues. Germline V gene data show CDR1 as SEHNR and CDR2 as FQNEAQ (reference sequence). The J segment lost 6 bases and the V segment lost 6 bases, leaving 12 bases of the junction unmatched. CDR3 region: CASSSSGTGVGDTQYF. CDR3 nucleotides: TGTGCCAGCAGTTCTTCCGGGACAGGGGTGGGGGATACGCAGTATTTT.

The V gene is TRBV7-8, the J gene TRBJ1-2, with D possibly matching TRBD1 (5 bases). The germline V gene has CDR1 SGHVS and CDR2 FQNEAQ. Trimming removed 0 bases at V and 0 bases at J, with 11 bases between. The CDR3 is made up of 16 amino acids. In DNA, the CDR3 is TGTGCCAGCAGCTTAGCGCAGGGAATCCCTAACTATGGCTACACCTTC. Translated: CASSLAQGIPNYGYTF.

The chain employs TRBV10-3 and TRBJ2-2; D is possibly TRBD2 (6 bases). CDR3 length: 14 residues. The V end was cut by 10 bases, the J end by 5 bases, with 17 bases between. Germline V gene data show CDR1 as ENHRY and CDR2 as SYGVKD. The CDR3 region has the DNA TGTGCCACGATGGACCGGGGGTTGACCGGGGAGCTGTTTTTT. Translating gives CATMDRGLTGELFF.

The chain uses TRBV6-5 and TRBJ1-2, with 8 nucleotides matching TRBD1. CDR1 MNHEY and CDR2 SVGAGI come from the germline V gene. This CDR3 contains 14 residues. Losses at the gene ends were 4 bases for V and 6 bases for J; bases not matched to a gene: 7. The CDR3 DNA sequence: TGTGCCAGCAGTTCCAGCAACAGGGGGGATGGCTACACCTTC. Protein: CASSSSNRGDGYTF.

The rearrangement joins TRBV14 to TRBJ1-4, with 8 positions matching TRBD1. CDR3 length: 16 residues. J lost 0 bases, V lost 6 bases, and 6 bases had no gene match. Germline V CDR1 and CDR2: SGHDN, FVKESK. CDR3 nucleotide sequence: TGTGCCAGCAGTAGGGGACAGGCTGCAACTAATGAAAAACTGTTTTTT. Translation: CASSRGQAATNEKLFF.

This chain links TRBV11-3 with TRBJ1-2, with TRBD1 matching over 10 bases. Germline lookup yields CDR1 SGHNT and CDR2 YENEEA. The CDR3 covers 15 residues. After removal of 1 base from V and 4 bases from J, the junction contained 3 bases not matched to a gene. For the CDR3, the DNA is TGTGCCAGCAGCTTAGGACAGGGGGCGCTCTATGGCTACACCTTC. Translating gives CASSLGQGALYGYTF.

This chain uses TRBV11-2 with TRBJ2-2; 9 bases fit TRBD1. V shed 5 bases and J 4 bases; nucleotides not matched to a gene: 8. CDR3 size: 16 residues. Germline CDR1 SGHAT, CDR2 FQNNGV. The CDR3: CASSLRDRASTGELFF. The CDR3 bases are TGTGCCAGCAGCCTAAGGGACAGGGCTAGCACCGGGGAGCTGTTTTTT.

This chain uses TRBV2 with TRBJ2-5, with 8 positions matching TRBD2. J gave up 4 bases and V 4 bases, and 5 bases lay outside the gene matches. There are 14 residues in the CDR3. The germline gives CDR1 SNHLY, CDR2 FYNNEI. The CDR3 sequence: CASSAERGIETQYF. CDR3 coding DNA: TGTGCCAGCAGTGCTGAGCGGGGGATAGAGACCCAGTACTTC.

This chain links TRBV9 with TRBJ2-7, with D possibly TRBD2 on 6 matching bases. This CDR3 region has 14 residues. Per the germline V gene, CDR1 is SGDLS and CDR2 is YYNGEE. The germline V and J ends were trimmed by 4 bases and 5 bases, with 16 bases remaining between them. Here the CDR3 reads CASSPWGGLDEQYF. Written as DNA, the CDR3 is TGTGCCAGCAGCCCCTGGGGAGGACTCGACGAGCAGTACTTC.

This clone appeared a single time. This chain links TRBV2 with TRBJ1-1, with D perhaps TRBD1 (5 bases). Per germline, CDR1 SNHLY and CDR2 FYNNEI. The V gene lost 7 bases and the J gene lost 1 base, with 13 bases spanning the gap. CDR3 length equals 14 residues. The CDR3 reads CASILTEQNTEAFF. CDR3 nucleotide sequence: TGTGCCAGCATTTTGACAGAACAGAACACTGAAGCTTTCTTT.

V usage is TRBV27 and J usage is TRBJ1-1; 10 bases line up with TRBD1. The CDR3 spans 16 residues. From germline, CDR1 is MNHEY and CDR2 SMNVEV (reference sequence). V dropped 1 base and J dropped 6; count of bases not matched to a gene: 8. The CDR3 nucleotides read TGTGCCAGCAGTTTATACGGGACAGGGGAAAGGTCTGAAGCTTTCTTT. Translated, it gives CASSLYGTGERSEAFF.

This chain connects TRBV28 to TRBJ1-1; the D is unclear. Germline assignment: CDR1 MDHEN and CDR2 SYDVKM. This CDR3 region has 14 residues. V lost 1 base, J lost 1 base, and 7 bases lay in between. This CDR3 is CASSLYGGNTEAFF. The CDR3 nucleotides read TGTGCCAGCAGTTTATACGGAGGGAACACTGAAGCTTTCTTT.

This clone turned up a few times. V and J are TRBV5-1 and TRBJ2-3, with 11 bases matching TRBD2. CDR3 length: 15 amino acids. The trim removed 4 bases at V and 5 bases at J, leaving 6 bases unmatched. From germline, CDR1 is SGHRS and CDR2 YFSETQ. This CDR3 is CASSVSGGVGDTQYF. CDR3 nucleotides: TGCGCCAGCAGCGTTAGCGGGGGGGTCGGAGATACGCAGTATTTT.

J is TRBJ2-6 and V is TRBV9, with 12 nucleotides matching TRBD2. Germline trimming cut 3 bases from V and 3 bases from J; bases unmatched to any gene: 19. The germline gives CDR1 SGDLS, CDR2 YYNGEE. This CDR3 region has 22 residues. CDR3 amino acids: CASSATSSRGLAGRGGANVLTF. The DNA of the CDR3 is TGTGCCAGCAGCGCAACCTCGAGCCGGGGACTAGCGGGTAGGGGTGGGGCCAACGTCCTGACTTTC.